This record covers a single T cell receptor beta chain. This study enrolled people aged roughly 18 to 90 from around 25 US geographic areas. Cohorts were determined from participant-reported clinical history. The data belong to a study of blood T cell repertoires in COVID-19. Study summary: Two negative PCRs, clearance, or symptom resolution were required of recovered Cohort 3 donors. Sample material is recorded as cDNA or gDNA derived from T cells, B-cell-depleted T cells, or PBMCs.

The CDR3 totals 12 residues. In germline, CDR1 is GTSNPN, CDR2 SVGIG (reference sequence). Assay: immunoSEQ multiplex PCR; the TCRdb copy retains only in-frame clones and omits some. The sample lists around 300,000 clones, more than 70% seen once, with 2% to 2.5% in the top ten. The sequenced sample was PBMCs or T cells enriched from blood (not recorded which). This TCR derives from a woman aged 55-69 years in a cohort exposed to, infected with or recovered from COVID-19 (not recorded which). The rearrangement uses TRBV30 and TRBJ1-1; D may be TRBD1 (6 bases). The CDR3 nucleotides read TGTGCTGGGGGGGAAGGGGGAACTGAAGCTTTCTTT. Amino acids: CAGGEGGTEAFF.